Following are 13 T cell receptor beta chains from one sample sequenced in a study of human T cells and chemical hapten exposure. Indicated time point: patch test 2, 6 weeks after DPC sensitization. Noted treatment: therapeutic diphenylcyclopropenone sensitization with weekly scalp DPC. TCRdb passed the RACE reads through MiXCR, listing each CDR3 protein once. Among a few hundred thousand distinct CDR3 sequences listed, under 6.5% were seen once. The source material was whole blood, sampled in connection with sensitization to the hapten diphenylcyclopropenone (DPC). These receptors all come from a woman aged 18-29 years with alopecia areata. Some clones in this sample may be carry-over from other donors' samples.

V is TRBV27 and J is TRBJ2-7; a weak D match, TRBD1 (5 bases). The germline V gene has CDR1 MNHEY and CDR2 SMNVEV (reference sequence). CDR3 length equals 14 residues. The germline V and J ends were trimmed by 6 bases and 1 base, with 13 bases remaining between them. The CDR3 protein is CASSPRGFSYEQYF. The CDR3 DNA is TGTGCCAGCAGCCCAAGGGGATTTTCCTACGAGCAGTACTTC.

This clonotype has more than one count but fewer than ten. The genes are TRBV2 and TRBJ1-5; 9 bases match TRBD1. The V and J ends lost 4 bases and 6 bases, in that order; junction bases with no gene match: 4. The CDR3 spans 14 residues. Germline CDR1 reads SNHLY; CDR2 reads FYNNEI. The CDR3 DNA is TGTGCCAGCAGTGTAGGACAGGGGCGTCAGCCCCAGCATTTT. Amino acid sequence: CASSVGQGRQPQHF.

This clonotype was recorded many times. The chain has TRBV12-3 or TRBV12-4 and TRBJ1-6, with D uncertain. V gave up 3 bases and J gave up 6 bases, with 3 bases separating them. There are 12 residues in the CDR3. Here the CDR3 reads CASSLGNSPLHF. CDR3 bases: TGTGCCAGCAGTTTGGGTAATTCACCCCTCCACTTT.

This clonotype has ten or more counts. The V and J genes are TRBV29-1 and TRBJ1-4, with 7 bases fitting TRBD1. CDR1 SQVTM and CDR2 ANQGSEA come from the germline V gene. The CDR3 extends over 14 amino acids. After removal of 7 bases from V and 7 bases from J, the junction contained 12 bases not matched to a gene. CDR3 sequence reads: CSGNTGDCFEKLFF. The DNA of the CDR3 is TGCAGCGGAAATACAGGGGATTGTTTTGAAAAACTGTTTTTT.

The chain is built from TRBV9 and TRBJ1-1, with D maybe TRBD1 (5 bases). There are 12 residues in the CDR3. The V end lost 0 bases, the J end lost 10 bases, and 10 bases lay between the germline ends. The germline gives CDR1 SGDLS, CDR2 YYNGEE. The CDR3: CASSVGQGGAFF. The CDR3 DNA reads as TGTGCCAGCAGCGTAGGCCAGGGCGGAGCTTTCTTT.

At least ten counts were recorded for this clonotype. The chain has TRBV6-6 and TRBJ1-1; 7 bases fit TRBD1. Germline values: CDR1 MNHNY, CDR2 SVGAGI (reference sequence). CDR3 length: 18 residues. The J segment lost 3 bases and the V segment lost 4 bases, leaving 17 bases of the junction unmatched. CDR3 residues: CASSSPGTVRAGDTEAFF. For the CDR3, the DNA is TGTGCCAGCAGTTCCCCCGGGACAGTCCGCGCTGGGGACACTGAAGCTTTCTTT.

This clonotype was picked up many times. V usage is TRBV6-2 or TRBV6-3 and J usage is TRBJ1-1; a weak D match, TRBD1 (6 bases). The ends were cut back, 5 bases at V and 8 bases at J, with 12 bases in the middle. The CDR3 covers 12 residues. CDR1 and CDR2 (germline): MNHEY, SVGEGT. The CDR3 DNA sequence: TGTGCCAGCAGTCCGGGACATCGAGAAGCTTTCTTT. Its translation: CASSPGHREAFF.

This clonotype has at least ten counts. This rearrangement joins TRBV29-1 to TRBJ2-3; the D is unclear. The CDR3 runs 12 residues. Germline V gene sequence: CDR1 SQVTM, CDR2 ANQGSEA. V lost 4 bases and J lost 1, with 6 bases in between. CDR3: CSVVQRTDTQYF. CDR3 bases: TGCAGCGTTGTCCAGCGCACAGATACGCAGTATTTT.

This clonotype was recorded at least ten times. A read error may produce the germline difference seen at one junction end. This rearrangement joins TRBV28 to TRBJ1-2, with a weak D call TRBD1 (6 bases). Per the germline V gene, CDR1 is MDHEN and CDR2 is SYDVKM. This CDR3 spans 12 amino acids. Here the CDR3 reads CASSLAGVGYTF. The DNA of the CDR3 is TGCGCCAGCAGCTTGGCAGGGGTTGGCTACACCTTC.

In its sample, this clonotype was seen many times. The genes are TRBV5-5 and TRBJ1-5; D unclear. Germline CDR1 and CDR2: SGHKS and YYEKEE (reference sequence). With 4 bases removed from V and 4 bases from J, the gap between germline ends came to 9 bases. The CDR3 is made up of 13 amino acids. As DNA, the CDR3 is TGTGCCAGCAGCGACTCAGTGAATCAGCCCCAGCATTTT. Protein sequence: CASSDSVNQPQHF.

This clonotype was seen many times. The chain combines TRBV6-2 or TRBV6-3 with TRBJ1-6; no firm D call. Germline values: CDR1 MNHEY, CDR2 SVGEGT. The CDR3 contains 13 residues. Trimming took 3 bases from V and 7 from J, leaving 7 bases between them. Written as DNA, the CDR3 is TGTGCCAGCAGTTATGGGGAGAATTCACCCCTCCACTTT. Protein sequence: CASSYGENSPLHF.

The chain joins TRBV10-3 to TRBJ1-1; 8 bases line up with TRBD1. The trim removed 3 bases at V and 4 bases at J, leaving 4 bases unmatched. The CDR3 length is 14 residues. Germline CDR1 and CDR2: ENHRY and SYGVKD. This CDR3 is CAISDRGRGTEAFF. CDR3 nucleotides: TGTGCCATCAGTGACAGGGGGCGAGGCACTGAAGCTTTCTTT.

This clonotype is a singleton in its sample. V and J are TRBV9 and TRBJ2-2; possible D gene TRBD1, 6 bases. CDR1 is SGDLS and CDR2 is YYNGEE in the germline V gene. The CDR3 has 17 residues. The germline V and J ends were trimmed by 0 bases and 4 bases, with 16 bases remaining between them. The chain's CDR3 is CASSVGPGTGSTGELFF. As DNA, the CDR3 is TGTGCCAGCAGCGTAGGACCAGGAACAGGGTCCACCGGGGAGCTGTTTTTT.